This T cell receptor beta chain was sequenced during a study of T cells in Graves' hyperthyroidism and ophthalmopathy. Germline V lookup: CDR1 SEHNR, CDR2 FQNEAQ (reference sequence). The germline V and J ends were trimmed by 5 bases and 9 bases, with 17 bases remaining between them. CDR3 length equals 15 residues. Amplified regions were TCR beta CDR3 sequences from RNA transcripts. The HTBI primer set was used in a first-round RT-PCR of the TCR CDR3. One entry per CDR3 protein, called by TCRdb with MiXCR from the multiplex PCR reads. This table has roughly 100,000 distinct CDR3 sequences, approximately 50% appearing once. This clonotype occurred many times.

Source material: blood. This chain joins TRBV7-9 and TRBJ1-6; the D is unclear. The sequence was obtained from a middle-aged man with Graves' hyperthyroidism. The CDR3 spells CASSLLEGGGSPLHF. The CDR3 coding sequence is TGTGCCAGCAGCCTTCTGGAGGGAGGTGGTTCACCCCTCCACTTT.